These T cell receptor beta chains were read from a single sample in a study of blood T cells in healthy people across ages. From the 5' RACE reads, TCRdb called clonotypes with MiXCR, one entry per CDR3 protein. The profile shows around 1,700,000 distinct CDR3 sequences, 28% of them singletons. The specimen sequenced was blood. Every receptor here comes from a woman younger than 45 in good health. Both conserved end residues are part of each CDR3. The D gene is left open where the match is weak. The listing skips clone size in some rows; elsewhere it reads once, few, many or a size class.

j_gene | v_gene | d_gene | abundance | CDR3nt | CDR3aa
TRBJ1-5 | TRBV15 | - | - | TGTGCCACCAGCAGAGATCGAGGGGGGGGGAAACATCAGCCCCAGCATTTT | CATSRDRGGGKHQPQHF
TRBJ2-7 | TRBV7-9 | - | few | TGTGCCAGCACCTCGGGGGACCCACCCTACGAGCAGTACTTC | CASTSGDPPYEQYF
TRBJ1-1 | TRBV30 | - | - | TGTGCCTGGAGTGTACGGGAACACACTGAAGCTTTCTTT | CAWSVREHTEAFF
TRBJ2-1 | TRBV25-1 | - | - | TGTGCCAGCACTATTAGCTCCTACAATGAGCAGTTCTTC | CASTISSYNEQFF
TRBJ2-3 | TRBV20-1 | TRBD2 | - | TGCAGTACCGGGGGGGCGGGCCCCACAGATACGCAGTATTTT | CSTGGAGPTDTQYF
TRBJ2-3 | TRBV20-1 | - | few | TGCAGTGCTAGAGGGACCTTCGCAGATACGCAGTATTTT | CSARGTFADTQYF
TRBJ2-7 | TRBV7-2 | - | - | TGTGCCAGCAGCACGTGGAGTCTTCAGTCCTCCTACGAGCAGTACTTC | CASSTWSLQSSYEQYF
TRBJ1-4 | TRBV13 | - | few | TGTGCCAGCAGCCGCGGACGGATCGATGAAAAACTGTTTTTT | CASSRGRIDEKLFF
TRBJ2-5 | TRBV14 | - | - | TGTGCCAGCAGCCCCCAGGGGGGGGCAGAGACCCAGTACTTC | CASSPQGGAETQYF
TRBJ2-1 | TRBV20-1 | TRBD2 | few | TGCAGTGCTTTTGGTCTTAGCGGGGAAGGCTACAATGAGCAGTTCTTC | CSAFGLSGEGYNEQFF
TRBJ2-6 | TRBV5-1 | - | many | TGCGCCAGCAGCTTGTGGGGGGCTGGGGCCAACGTCCTGACTTTC | CASSLWGAGANVLTF
TRBJ1-2 | TRBV30 | TRBD1 | few | TGTGCCTGGAGTGTCCCCCCTACAGGGGTGGACTATGGCTACACCTTC | CAWSVPPTGVDYGYTF
TRBJ2-1 | TRBV20-1 | TRBD2 | few | TGCAGTGCTAGGTTGACTAGCGGGGGATACAATGAGCAGTTCTTC | CSARLTSGGYNEQFF
TRBJ2-7 | TRBV12-3/TRBV12-4 | TRBD1 | few | TGTGCCAGCAGTAGCGGGACAGGGCGAGGATACGAGCAGTACTTC | CASSSGTGRGYEQYF
TRBJ2-7 | TRBV20-1 | TRBD2 | - | TGCAGTGCTAGAGATGGGGGGAGGGGCGAGCAGTACTTC | CSARDGGRGEQYF
TRBJ2-6 | TRBV7-2 | - | many | TGTGCCAGCAGCCGCGGGCCACTGGGGGTAGGGGCCAACGTCCTGACTTTC | CASSRGPLGVGANVLTF
TRBJ2-1 | TRBV28 | TRBD1 | - | TGTGCCAGCAGTTTCCCAGGGGGCCCCTACAATGAGCAGTTCTTC | CASSFPGGPYNEQFF
TRBJ1-1 | TRBV12-3/TRBV12-4 | - | few | TGTGCCAGCACCCCTTCCGGGGGGGATGCTTTCTTT | CASTPSGGDAFF
TRBJ1-6 | TRBV20-1 | - | few | TGCAGTGCCGCCGACAGGCGTCCCGGCCCCCTCCACTTT | CSAADRRPGPLHF
TRBJ1-5 | TRBV20-1 | - | - | TGCAGTGCTAGGTCACACGAATATAGCAATCAGCCCCAGCATTTT | CSARSHEYSNQPQHF
TRBJ1-2 | TRBV29-1 | TRBD1 | - | TGCAGCTCGGAGAAACAGGGGGATGGCTACACCTTC | CSSEKQGDGYTF
TRBJ1-2 | TRBV20-1 | TRBD1 | many | TGCAGTGCTAGGGGGGACAGGGCTCATGGCTACACCTTC | CSARGDRAHGYTF
TRBJ2-7 | TRBV20-1 | TRBD1 | few | TGCAGTGCTAGTAGGGGGACAGGGGCTTTCGACGAGCAGTACTTC | CSASRGTGAFDEQYF
TRBJ2-7 | TRBV7-2 | - | - | TGTGCCAGCAGCTTGGGTTCTCAGCGGTACGAGCAGTACTTC | CASSLGSQRYEQYF
TRBJ2-7 | TRBV15 | - | many | TGTGCCACCAGCAGAGAGTCCGGATTCACCTACGAGCAGTACTTC | CATSRESGFTYEQYF
TRBJ2-3 | TRBV20-1 | TRBD2 | - | TGCAGTGCTACCCCCGGACTAGCGGGAGGACTGACAGATACGCAGTATTTT | CSATPGLAGGLTDTQYF
TRBJ2-7 | TRBV18 | - | many | TGTGCCAGCTCAGCCGCAGGGTTTGGCGAGCAGTACTTC | CASSAAGFGEQYF
TRBJ2-7 | TRBV12-3/TRBV12-4 | - | many | TGTGCCAGCACCCTGACAGGGAGGGGCGAGCAGTACTTC | CASTLTGRGEQYF
TRBJ1-1 | TRBV6-5 | - | - | TGTGCCAGCAGGTTTACTGCCCTGTTTAAGACTGAAGCTTTCTTT | CASRFTALFKTEAFF
TRBJ2-1 | TRBV6-1 | TRBD2 | many | TGTGCCAGCAGTGGACTAGCTACCCCCTACAATGAGCAGTTCTTC | CASSGLATPYNEQFF
TRBJ1-5 | TRBV12-3/TRBV12-4 | - | few | TGTGCCAGCAGTTTTTACGGGTCTAATAGCAATCAGCCCCAGCATTTT | CASSFYGSNSNQPQHF
TRBJ2-1 | TRBV5-1 | TRBD1 | - | TGCGCCAGCAGCTTGGGACAGGGGGCAACTGAGCAGTTCTTC | CASSLGQGATEQFF
TRBJ2-7 | TRBV30 | TRBD1 | - | TGTGCCTGGAGTCGGACAGGACTTTACGAGCAGTACTTC | CAWSRTGLYEQYF
TRBJ2-7 | TRBV15 | - | many | TGTGCCACCAGCAGAGCCGGGGAATCCAGGCGTTACGAGCAGTACTTC | CATSRAGESRRYEQYF
TRBJ2-5 | TRBV29-1 | TRBD1 | many | TGCAGCGTTTGGGGACAGGGAGACACCCAGTACTTC | CSVWGQGDTQYF
TRBJ1-6 | TRBV27 | - | - | TGTGCCAGCAGTTTATTTACTGGGGGGGATTCACCCCTCCACTTT | CASSLFTGGDSPLHF
TRBJ1-2 | TRBV27 | - | - | TGTGCCAGCAGTTTGAAAGGGGAGGGCTATGGCTACACCTTC | CASSLKGEGYGYTF
TRBJ2-7 | TRBV20-1 | TRBD1 | many | TGCAGTGCTAGAGGTTCAGTCTCCGAGGACAGGGGCAACGAGCAGTACTTC | CSARGSVSEDRGNEQYF
TRBJ2-5 | TRBV10-3 | TRBD2 | - | TGTGCCATCAGTGAGGAGGGACTAGCGGGAGCAGAGACCCAGTACTTC | CAISEEGLAGAETQYF
TRBJ2-6 | TRBV5-1 | - | few | TGCGCCAGCAGGGTCGAACTCTCTGGGGCCAACGTCCTGACTTTC | CASRVELSGANVLTF
TRBJ2-5 | TRBV5-5 | - | many | TGTGCCAGCAGCTTCGGCAGCATCCAAGAGACCCAGTACTTC | CASSFGSIQETQYF
TRBJ2-7 | TRBV6-5 | - | few | TGTGCCAGCAGTTGGAGACACCCATATACCTACGAGCAGTACTTC | CASSWRHPYTYEQYF
TRBJ1-2 | TRBV13 | TRBD1 | few | TGTGCCAGCAGCTCGGGGGCCAGGGGGCAAGGCTACACCTTC | CASSSGARGQGYTF
TRBJ2-1 | TRBV6-2/TRBV6-3 | - | - | TGTGCCACCCTAGTTGGGACTGCCTACAATGAGCAGTTCTTC | CATLVGTAYNEQFF
TRBJ2-7 | TRBV5-1 | TRBD1 | few | TGCGCCAGCAGCTTGGGTCGAGGACAGGGATCACACGAGCAGTACTTC | CASSLGRGQGSHEQYF
TRBJ2-3 | TRBV6-1 | - | few | TGTGCCAGCAGTGAAGTCCTCACAGATACGCAGTATTTT | CASSEVLTDTQYF
TRBJ1-3 | TRBV29-1 | - | - | TGCAGCGTTGGAGGGGGAAACACCATATATTTT | CSVGGGNTIYF
TRBJ1-2 | TRBV10-3 | TRBD1 | many | TGTGCCATCAGTGATGTGGACAGGTTAGCTAACTATGGCTACACCTTC | CAISDVDRLANYGYTF
TRBJ2-5 | TRBV30 | TRBD2 | few | TGTGCCGCGATGTGGGGGGGGGAGACCCAGTACTTC | CAAMWGGETQYF
TRBJ2-5 | TRBV7-9 | TRBD1 | few | TGTGTCAGCAGCTCACCGGGACAGGGACGGTCGTACCAAGAGACCCAGTACTTC | CVSSSPGQGRSYQETQYF
TRBJ2-2 | TRBV12-3/TRBV12-4 | TRBD1 | - | TGTGCCAGCAGTTTAGTGACAGGGCTCCCCGGGGAGCTGTTTTTT | CASSLVTGLPGELFF